This T cell receptor (beta chain) was documented in a study of blood T cell repertoires in COVID-19. Original analysis: Reference gene primer amplification gave estimated nucleated cell counts. Sequencing was performed with immunoSEQ multiplex PCR; in TCRdb, only in-frame clones are kept and a portion is missing. D and trimming come from the DNA, and the V and J calls and clone size come from that table. Altogether roughly 150,000 clones are present, approximately 90% being singletons, with the ten largest covering roughly 5%. The Seattle patients, enrolled during active infection, were followed longitudinally. In germline, CDR1 is DFQATT, CDR2 SNEGSKA (reference sequence). This CDR3 spans 11 amino acids. Trimming left V 5 bases short and J 5 bases short, with 6 bases between.

Material for sequencing was peripheral blood. The TCR was taken from a man younger than 35 with COVID-19, enrolled during active disease. This sequence joins TRBV20-1 and TRBJ2-2; TRBD2 is a possible D gene (6 bases). The chain's CDR3 is CSAGLTGELFF. CDR3 in DNA: TGCAGTGCTGGACTAACCGGGGAGCTGTTTTTT.